Sequencing of this T cell receptor (beta chain) was carried out in a study of PD-L1 blockade in urothelial cancer. This table comes from immunoSEQ multiplex PCR, and its TCRdb copy is limited to in-frame clones, with some not included. The table includes some 53,000 clones, roughly 77% detected once. The CDR3 extends over 15 amino acids. CDR1 is LNHDA, CDR2 SQIVND, per germline (reference sequence). V dropped 1 base and J dropped 12 bases, with 19 bases sitting between them. The origin of this receptor is a man between 65 and 85 years old with urothelial cancer. The sample consisted of PBMCs, taken around atezolizumab (anti-PD-L1) treatment. This chain connects TRBV19 to TRBJ2-1; D possibly corresponds to TRBD2 (6 bases). The DNA of the CDR3 is TGTGCCAGTAGTATAGGGTCGGGAGCGGTTCCGAGGCAGTTCTTC. Its protein is CASSIGSGAVPRQFF.